This T cell receptor beta chain appears in the sequencing data of a study of T-cell reconstitution after alpha-beta-depleted transplantation in children. The CDR3 spans 16 residues. Germline V gives CDR1 SGHVS, CDR2 FQNEAQ. Of note for this clonotype: A read error may produce the germline difference seen at one junction end.

The TCRbeta library incorporated unique molecular identifiers. In TCRdb, the PCR reads were re-called with MiXCR into one record per CDR3 protein. The sample has about 610,000 distinct CDR3 sequences, more than 9% seen once; the top ten hold about 4%. The clonotype comes from a human donor who donated a stem cell graft to a child with acute myeloid leukemia. The specimen was PBMCs from the stem cell graft donor, collected from the stem cell graft. The gene calls are TRBV7-8 and TRBJ2-3; the match to TRBD2 covers 8 bases. The CDR3 protein is CASSLAWLAGTDTQYF. The CDR3 bases are TGTGCCAGCAGCTTAGCGTGGCTAGCGGGCACCGATACGCAGTATTTT. The full variable domain, its missing parts supplied by reference TRBV7-8 and TRBJ2-3, is GAGVSQSPRYKVAKRGQDVALRCDPISGHVSLFWYQQALGQGPEFLTYFQNEAQLDKSGLPSDRFFAERPEGSVSTLKIQRTQQEDSAVYLCASSLAWLAGTDTQYFGPGTRLTVL.